This TCR beta chain was documented in a study of OX40 agonist ivuxolimab in advanced cancers. On the study more broadly: With a range of roughly 23 to 79, age averaged roughly 60 years, and around 80% were male.

Method: immunoSEQ multiplex PCR; TCRdb's copy keeps in-frame clones and lacks some. The sample has some 60,000 clones; around 90% are singletons. The germline V gene has CDR1 SEHNR and CDR2 FQNEAQ (reference sequence). Trimming pared 3 bases from V and 0 bases from J, leaving 9 bases between. This CDR3 region has 14 residues. This sample comprised CD4+ or CD8+ T cells sorted from blood, obtained in a trial of the OX40 agonist ivuxolimab. The rearrangement links TRBV7-9 to TRBJ2-7, with D tentatively TRBD1 or TRBD2 (5 bases each). This sequence originates from an adult with an advanced solid tumor such as melanoma, head and neck, liver or kidney cancer. The CDR3 region has the DNA TGTGCCAGCAGCTTTACCGGGACCTCCTACGAGCAGTACTTC. It codes for CASSFTGTSYEQYF.